Following are 26 T cell receptor beta chains from one sample sequenced in a study of shared clonotypes between healthy human individuals. The data were produced by immunoSEQ multiplex PCR, yet TCRdb's version contains in-frame clones alone and is incomplete. Among 1.6 million or so clones listed, over 95% were seen once. Sequencing used naive CD4+ T cells sorted from blood. As to subset: CD45RA+ positively selected. The receptors come from a man aged 25 to 40 in good health.

The CDR3 sequence: CSVPDFSGRDTGELFF. In DNA form, the CDR3 reads TGCAGCGTCCCTGACTTTAGCGGGAGGGACACCGGGGAGCTGTTTTTT. The chain combines TRBV29-1 with TRBJ2-2; 11 bases match TRBD2. Germline CDR1 reads SQVTM; CDR2 reads ANQGSEA. This CDR3 has 16 residues. The V and J ends lost 6 bases and 3 bases, in that order; junction bases with no gene match: 9.

This clone has just one count. V gene TRBV15 combines with J gene TRBJ2-3, with TRBD2 matching 12 bases. The germline V gene has CDR1 LNHNV and CDR2 YYDKDF (reference sequence). J gave up 6 bases and V 0 bases, and 13 bases lay outside the gene matches. The CDR3 is made up of 19 amino acids. The CDR3 DNA reads TGTGCCACCAGCAGAGATCCCTATCGGACTAGCGGGAAATCGGATACGCAGTATTTT. Its translation: CATSRDPYRTSGKSDTQYF.

The chain combines TRBV21-1 with TRBJ2-3; TRBD1 is the table's D call, not checked against the DNA. TRBV21-1 is listed as a pseudogene. The CDR3 sequence is 19 residues long. The CDR3 sequence: CASSPRKEQGRCHLDTQYF. CDR3 DNA sequence: TGTGCCAGCAGCCCCCGAAAGGAGCAGGGCCGTTGTCATTTAGATACGCAGTATTTT.

J is TRBJ1-2 and V is TRBV29-1, with 9 bases that match TRBD1. CDR1 and CDR2 (germline): SQVTM, ANQGSEA. This CDR3 spans 12 amino acids. Trimming removed 4 bases from V and 4 bases from J; junction bases left unmatched: 1. The CDR3 loop is CSVVDRGYGYTF. The CDR3 coding sequence is TGCAGCGTTGTGGACAGGGGCTATGGCTACACCTTC.

CDR3 bases: TGTGCCAGTAGTTTAACTAGCGGGAGAGATTACGAGCAGTACTTC. Translating it yields CASSLTSGRDYEQYF. The V and J genes are TRBV19 and TRBJ2-7; 11 bases line up with TRBD2. The CDR3 spans 15 residues. The V gene's germline CDR1 is LNHDA and CDR2 SQIVND (reference sequence). J lost 4 bases, V lost 5 bases, and 7 bases had no gene match.

CDR3 residues: CASSFSPIEKLFF. The CDR3 DNA is TGTGCCAGCAGCTTTTCACCAATTGAAAAACTGTTTTTT. The V call is TRBV7-2, the J call TRBJ1-4, with D uncertain. The CDR3 extends over 13 amino acids. Looked up from germline, CDR1 is SGHTA and CDR2 is FQGNSA. V gave up 3 bases and J gave up 7 bases, with 9 bases separating them. Full variable domain (outside the CDR3, taken from reference TRBV7-2 and TRBJ1-4): GAGVSQSPSNKVTEKGKDVELRCDPISGHTALYWYRQSLGQGLEFLIYFQGNSAPDKSGLPSDRFSAERTGGSVSTLTIQRTQQEDSAVYLCASSFSPIEKLFFGSGTQLSVL.

The genes are TRBV7-2 and TRBJ2-5, with 9 bases identical to TRBD2. CDR1 is SGHTA and CDR2 is FQGNSA in the germline V gene. The V gene end was trimmed by 1 base and the J gene end by 5 bases; junction bases not matched to a gene: 8. This CDR3 is 16 amino acids long. The CDR3 loop is CASSLVFGTSFETQYF. The CDR3 coding sequence is TGTGCCAGCAGCTTAGTATTCGGGACTAGCTTCGAGACCCAGTACTTC.

The chain recombines TRBV4-1 with TRBJ1-3; perhaps TRBD1 as D (6 bases). V gave up 3 bases and J gave up 4 bases, with 16 bases separating them. This CDR3 comprises 16 residues. The V gene's germline CDR1 is MGHRA and CDR2 YSYEKL. The DNA for the CDR3 is TGCGCCAGCAGCCAGCCCCTGGGGGGCAAAGGAAACACCATATATTTT. This translates into CASSQPLGGKGNTIYF.

The gene calls are TRBV30 and TRBJ2-1, with 12 bases lining up with TRBD2. The CDR3 is made up of 15 amino acids. Trimming took 2 bases from V and 8 from J; bases not matched to a gene: 7. Germline V gene data show CDR1 as GTSNPN and CDR2 as SVGIG (reference sequence). The CDR3 spells CAWSLSSGRADEQFF. CDR3 sequence (DNA): TGTGCCTGGAGTCTGTCTAGCGGGAGGGCCGATGAGCAGTTCTTC.

The chain recombines TRBV28 with TRBJ2-7; 9 bases align to TRBD1. The CDR3 extends over 14 amino acids. The germline V gene encodes CDR1 MDHEN and CDR2 SYDVKM. J lost 7 bases, V lost 7 bases, and 11 bases had no gene match. The CDR3 protein is CASIPGDRAKEQYF. CDR3 sequence (DNA): TGTGCCAGCATCCCGGGGGACAGGGCGAAGGAGCAGTACTTC.

This chain uses TRBV5-1 with TRBJ2-2, with D perhaps TRBD1 (5 bases). CDR1 and CDR2 (germline): SGHRS, YFSETQ. The V end lost 0 bases, the J end lost 6 bases, and 12 bases lay between the germline ends. CDR3 size: 15 residues. The CDR3 sequence: CASSLGAQGPGELFF. The CDR3 DNA is TGCGCCAGCAGCTTGGGGGCTCAGGGTCCCGGGGAGCTGTTTTTT. Filled out from reference TRBV5-1 and TRBJ2-2, the complete variable domain reads KAGVTQTPRYLIKTRGQQVTLSCSPISGHRSVSWYQQTPGQGLQFLFEYFSETQRNKGNFPGRFSGRQFSNSRSEMNVSTLELGDSALYLCASSLGAQGPGELFFGEGSRLTVL.

The chain couples TRBV7-7 to TRBJ2-5, with 9 nucleotides matching TRBD2. V gave up 1 base and J gave up 4 bases; unmatched junction bases: 7. The CDR3 covers 16 residues. Germline V lookup: CDR1 SSHAT, CDR2 FNYEAQ (reference sequence). The CDR3 region has the DNA TGTGCCAGCAGCTTAGGAATAGCGGGAGTAGGAGAGACCCAGTACTTC. It translates to CASSLGIAGVGETQYF.

The chain links TRBV2 to TRBJ2-2; TRBD1 might be the D (6 bases). CDR3 size: 15 residues. Trimming removed 2 bases from V and 4 bases from J, with 11 bases in between. Per the germline V gene, CDR1 is SNHLY and CDR2 is FYNNEI. The CDR3 is CASSENGGITGELFF. In DNA form, the CDR3 reads TGTGCCAGCAGTGAAAATGGGGGCATCACCGGGGAGCTGTTTTTT. The full variable domain, completed using reference TRBV2 and TRBJ2-2, is EPEVTQTPSHQVTQMGQEVILRCVPISNHLYFYWYRQILGQKVEFLVSFYNNEISEKSEIFDDQFSVERPDGSNFTLKIRSTKLEDSAMYFCASSENGGITGELFFGEGSRLTVL.

The chain joins TRBV10-3 to TRBJ2-5; TRBD1 is a possible D gene (6 bases). V lost 10 bases to trimming and J lost 4 bases, with 19 bases between them. The CDR3 runs 14 residues. The germline gives CDR1 ENHRY, CDR2 SYGVKD. The CDR3: CATGTTLQGETQYF. CDR3 nucleotides: TGTGCCACCGGGACAACCCTCCAGGGAGAGACCCAGTACTTC.

The V and J genes are TRBV19 and TRBJ1-2, with 9 nucleotides matching TRBD1. The germline V gene has CDR1 LNHDA and CDR2 SQIVND (reference sequence). This CDR3 is built from 15 residues. V shed 3 bases, J shed 7 bases, and the junction held 9 bases outside the gene matches. The CDR3 region is CASSMIPGQGSGYTF. The CDR3 DNA is TGTGCCAGTAGTATGATCCCCGGACAGGGGAGTGGCTACACCTTC.

The chain recombines TRBV5-4 with TRBJ1-1; no clear D. Germline V gene lookup returns CDR1 SGHNT and CDR2 YYREEE (reference sequence). This CDR3 contains 15 residues. With 1 base removed from V and 3 bases from J, the gap between germline ends came to 13 bases. The CDR3 loop is CASSLSVGWDTEAFF. The CDR3 coding sequence is TGTGCCAGCAGCTTGTCAGTGGGCTGGGACACTGAAGCTTTCTTT.

The chain couples TRBV12-2 to TRBJ1-2. TRBV12-2 corresponds to a pseudogene. The CDR3 consists of 13 residues. CDR3 amino acids: CASRRSSRDGYTF. The CDR3 DNA reads as TGTGCAAGTCGCAGATCATCCAGGGACGGCTACACCTTC.

The V and J genes are TRBV9 and TRBJ2-7, with TRBD2 identical over 8 bases. This CDR3 is 14 amino acids long. From germline, CDR1 is SGDLS and CDR2 YYNGEE. The J segment lost 3 bases and the V segment lost 6 bases, leaving 8 bases of the junction unmatched. CDR3 DNA: TGTGCCAGCAACTCCCGGGGGGGTAGCTACGAGCAGTACTTC. It encodes CASNSRGGSYEQYF. The full variable domain, completed using reference TRBV9 and TRBJ2-7, is DSGVTQTPKHLITATGQRVTLRCSPRSGDLSVYWYQQSLDQGLQFLIQYYNGEERAKGNILERFSAQQFPDLHSELNLSSLELGDSALYFCASNSRGGSYEQYFGPGTRLTVT.

The rearrangement links TRBV5-5 to TRBJ2-7; maybe TRBD2 (6 bases). V dropped 0 bases and J dropped 2 bases, with 15 bases sitting between them. This CDR3 contains 16 residues. Germline loops: CDR1 SGHKS, CDR2 YYEKEE (reference sequence). Here the CDR3 DNA reads TGTGCCAGCAGCTTGGGGGCGGGGAGTAAAGCCTACGAGCAGTACTTC. This sequence encodes CASSLGAGSKAYEQYF.

The chain recombines TRBV5-1 with TRBJ2-3, with 12 positions matching TRBD2. V shed 0 bases and J 5 bases; nucleotides not matched to a gene: 7. The V gene's germline CDR1 is SGHRS and CDR2 YFSETQ. This CDR3 is 17 amino acids long. CDR3 bases: TGCGCCAGCAGCTTGGGACTAGCGGGAGTTGGGGGAGATACGCAGTATTTT. Protein sequence: CASSLGLAGVGGDTQYF. Full variable domain (outside the CDR3, taken from reference TRBV5-1 and TRBJ2-3): KAGVTQTPRYLIKTRGQQVTLSCSPISGHRSVSWYQQTPGQGLQFLFEYFSETQRNKGNFPGRFSGRQFSNSRSEMNVSTLELGDSALYLCASSLGLAGVGGDTQYFGPGTRLTVL.

Comments on this clone: Other DNA sequences in this specimen translate into the identical CDR3. This chain connects TRBV5-4 to TRBJ2-2; D is unresolved. This CDR3 region has 11 residues. Germline assignment: CDR1 SGHNT and CDR2 YYREEE (reference sequence). With 1 base removed from V and 7 bases from J, the gap between germline ends came to 2 bases. DNA of the CDR3: TGTGCCAGCAGCTTGCGCGGGGAGCTGTTTTTT. This encodes CASSLRGELFF.

J is TRBJ1-1 and V is TRBV28, with 9 bases lining up with TRBD1. V gave up 3 bases and J gave up 4 bases; unmatched junction bases: 3. CDR1 is MDHEN and CDR2 is SYDVKM in the germline V gene. The CDR3 contains 14 residues. The CDR3 nucleotides read TGTGCCAGCAGTTTGGGACAGGGTGGCACTGAAGCTTTCTTT. Protein sequence: CASSLGQGGTEAFF.

The J gene is TRBJ1-1, the V gene TRBV6-1; 8 bases fit TRBD1. Germline V gives CDR1 MNHNS, CDR2 SASEGT. The ends lost 4 bases at V and 4 bases at J; junction bases unmatched: 8. This CDR3 is built from 15 residues. CDR3 bases: TGTGCCAGCAGTGCAATACCAGGGGGCATCACTGAAGCTTTCTTT. Translating gives CASSAIPGGITEAFF.

The chain employs TRBV2 and TRBJ2-1; 8 bases map to TRBD1. J lost 1 base, V lost 7 bases, and 3 bases had no gene match. The germline V gene encodes CDR1 SNHLY and CDR2 FYNNEI. This CDR3 is built from 14 residues. CDR3 in amino acids: CASKGTGSYNEQFF. The CDR3, as DNA: TGTGCCAGCAAAGGGACAGGTTCCTACAATGAGCAGTTCTTC.

Only one count was recorded for this clone. The chain uses TRBV5-1 and TRBJ2-7, with 7 bases identical to TRBD1. V lost 5 bases, J lost 9 bases, and 17 bases stayed unmatched. The V gene's germline CDR1 is SGHRS and CDR2 YFSETQ. There are 15 residues in the CDR3. The CDR3: CASSQGVAVPYGQYF. Here the CDR3 DNA reads TGCGCCAGCAGTCAGGGGGTGGCTGTTCCATATGGGCAGTACTTC.

This chain links TRBV28 with TRBJ2-3; weak D call: TRBD1 (6 bases). The ends were cut back, 6 bases at V and 4 bases at J, with 14 bases in the middle. This CDR3 is 14 amino acids long. The germline CDR1 and CDR2 sequences are MDHEN and SYDVKM. CDR3 residues: CASRRGLGSDTQYF. The CDR3 DNA reads TGTGCCAGCAGGAGGGGGTTGGGTTCAGATACGCAGTATTTT.